Listed below are T cell receptor beta chains from one sample, sequenced in a study of cytomegalovirus exposure and HLA in healthy donors. Assay: immunoSEQ multiplex PCR; the TCRdb copy retains only in-frame clones and omits some. The sample lists about 160,000 clones; about 81% were seen once. The source material was PBMCs. These receptors all stem from a woman aged 18-29 years in good health and CMV-seronegative. The CDR3 runs from the conserved cysteine through the conserved F or W. Expanded clones get a size class; other rows say once, few or many, or leave the size out.

V: TRBV19
size: -
CDR3: CASRERGSSYNEQFF

V: TRBV18
size: -
CDR3: CASSPPQGRTGELFF

V: TRBV6-5
size: -
CDR3: CVSSYIAGVYEQYF

V: TRBV15
size: -
CDR3: CATSWERNEQFF

V: TRBV2
size: -
CDR3: CASRAGYGYTF

V: TRBV28
size: -
CDR3: CASSPTGEANEKLFF

V: TRBV2
size: -
CDR3: CASSEANRGGYTF

V: TRBV7-2
size: -
CDR3: CASSLVSSAQETQYF

V: TRBV7-8
size: -
CDR3: CASTTSLFFRANTEAFF

V: TRBV19
size: -
CDR3: CASSILYNQPQHF

V: TRBV7-7
size: -
CDR3: CASSLVPGEKLFF

V: TRBV4-2
size: -
CDR3: CASSHRGGEGTDTQYF

V: TRBV4-2
size: once
CDR3: CASSQGQGEAAGYTF

V: TRBV28
size: -
CDR3: CASVSFGNTEAFF

V: TRBV5-1
size: -
CDR3: CASSGQKRGWSGANVLTF

V: TRBV5-5
size: -
CDR3: CASSLDTYGIYTF

V: TRBV5-1
size: few
CDR3: CASSVRLAGGQETQYF

V: TRBV15
size: -
CDR3: CATSRDGLGGLRPNEKLFF

V: TRBV7-9
size: -
CDR3: CSSSLAPSGGADEQYF

V: TRBV4-1
size: -
CDR3: CASSPEGNLFTEAFF

V: TRBV6-1
size: -
CDR3: CASITGGGVNTQYF

V: TRBV5-1
size: -
CDR3: CAGSPRGVTNTGELFF

V: TRBV11-2
size: -
CDR3: CASSLTRDRGAVQYF

V: TRBV5-1
size: -
CDR3: CASSLVGQGGHGYTF

V: TRBV13
size: -
CDR3: CASSSQTGPETQYF

V: TRBV5-1
size: -
CDR3: CASSRWTGPEAFF

V: TRBV6-5
size: -
CDR3: CASSYGQGITYEQYF

V: TRBV21-1
size: -
CDR3: CASNPGQISYEQYF

V: TRBV6-5
size: -
CDR3: CASTGSLYVSLEQYF

V: TRBV29-1
size: few
CDR3: CSVEPGFPGNEQFF

V: TRBV13
size: -
CDR3: CASSLGPPQGGVYEQYF

V: TRBV19
size: -
CDR3: CGTRDLTEAFF

V: TRBV5-1
size: -
CDR3: CASSPLTSYYEQYF

V: TRBV28
size: -
CDR3: CASSLLIRGRVLGNGELFF

V: TRBV30
size: -
CDR3: CAWSVTSRTGSGETQYF

V: TRBV5-1
size: -
CDR3: CASSLSRWQGSEAGANVLTF

V: TRBV2
size: -
CDR3: CASSERGPGQGNSPLHF

V: TRBV19
size: -
CDR3: CASSIDVARYNEQFF

V: TRBV4-2
size: -
CDR3: CASSQVLAEQQETQYF

V: TRBV28
size: -
CDR3: CASSAPRGRMSYTF

V: TRBV2
size: -
CDR3: CASSKAGTTNTGELFF

V: TRBV6-1
size: -
CDR3: CASSEFRGSNQPQHF

V: TRBV5-1
size: -
CDR3: CASSLGAGSTEAFF

V: TRBV25-1
size: -
CDR3: CASSEQRTGRDGYTF

V: TRBV28
size: -
CDR3: CASSTGRQGPNFRNEKLFF

V: TRBV10-3
size: -
CDR3: CAISDRDNSPLHF

V: TRBV10-1
size: -
CDR3: CASSEQRDTSTNEKLFF

V: TRBV5-6
size: -
CDR3: CASSSTGGLGGYTF

V: TRBV28
size: -
CDR3: CASSSPGTGTGEQYF

V: TRBV2
size: -
CDR3: CASSGSGTGVYEQYF

V: TRBV19
size: -
CDR3: CASSGRGEVGGYTF

V: TRBV5-1
size: -
CDR3: CASSPDRVDEQYF

V: TRBV29-1
size: -
CDR3: CSVYSGRGELFF

V: TRBV5-6
size: -
CDR3: CASSLRTPSYNEQFF